Each of the 2 T cell receptor beta chains below was sequenced from the same sample in a study of T cell responses to AZD1222 COVID-19 vaccine. Clones were sequenced by immunoSEQ multiplex PCR, and TCRdb holds only the in-frame ones, with some missing. Seen here are 50,000 to 75,000 clones, approximately 83% observed once, and the top ten hold around 15%. The sample consisted of peripheral blood, taken on day 0 of AZD1222 vaccination. These receptors all come from an adult in good health.

The V call is TRBV14, the J call TRBJ2-1; D unresolved. This CDR3 is 14 amino acids long. Deletions cut 4 bases from V and 6 bases from J, with 13 bases between. CDR1 SGHDN and CDR2 FVKESK come from the germline V gene. CDR3 sequence: CASSRRGSFNEQFF. CDR3 nucleotide sequence: TGTGCCAGCAGCCGCCGTGGGTCGTTCAATGAGCAGTTCTTC.

This chain links TRBV11-3 with TRBJ2-7; tentative D call: TRBD1 (7 bases). The CDR3 has 17 residues. Germline loops: CDR1 SGHNT, CDR2 YENEEA. The V gene lost 5 bases and the J gene lost 2 bases, with 22 bases spanning the gap. The CDR3 here is CASSPALGGTDPYEQYF. The DNA for the CDR3 is TGTGCCAGCAGCCCAGCCCTGGGCGGGACAGACCCCTACGAGCAGTACTTC.